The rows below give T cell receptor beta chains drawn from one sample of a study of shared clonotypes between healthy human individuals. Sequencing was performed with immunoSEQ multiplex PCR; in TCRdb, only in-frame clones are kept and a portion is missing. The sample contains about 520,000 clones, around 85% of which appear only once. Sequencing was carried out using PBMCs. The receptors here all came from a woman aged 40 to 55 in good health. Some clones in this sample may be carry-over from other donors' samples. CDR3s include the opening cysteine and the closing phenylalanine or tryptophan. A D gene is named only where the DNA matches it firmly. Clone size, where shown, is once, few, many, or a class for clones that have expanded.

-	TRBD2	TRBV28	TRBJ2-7	TGTGCCAGCAGTTTGAGTGGGCTAGCGGGAGCGTACGAGCAGTACTTC	CASSLSGLAGAYEQYF
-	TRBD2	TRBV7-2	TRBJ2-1	TGTGCCAGCAGCTCCCCAGGGGCGGGAGGTCGGTACAATGAGCAGTTCTTC	CASSSPGAGGRYNEQFF
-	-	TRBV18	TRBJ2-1	TGTGCCAGCTCACCACCGATGGACTCCCCCCGTGAGCAGTTCTTC	CASSPPMDSPREQFF
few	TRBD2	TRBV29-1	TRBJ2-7	TGCAGCGTGGGGACTAGCGGACCCTACGAGCAGTACTTC	CSVGTSGPYEQYF
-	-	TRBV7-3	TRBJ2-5	TGTGCCAGCAGCTTAGATCCAGGGGAGGAGACCCAGTACTTC	CASSLDPGEETQYF
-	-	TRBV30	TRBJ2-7	TGTGCCTGGAGCCGAGCCTACGAGCAGTACTTC	CAWSRAYEQYF
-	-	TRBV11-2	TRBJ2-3	TGTGCCAGCAGCTTGGCGGGGATAGATACGCAGTATTTT	CASSLAGIDTQYF
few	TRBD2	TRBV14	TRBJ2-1	TGTGCCAGCAGCCGTCTAGCGGTGGGGGGTGAGCAGTTCTTC	CASSRLAVGGEQFF
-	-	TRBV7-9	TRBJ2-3	TGTGCCAGCAGCTTGGGCAGGGGATTAGATACGCAGTATTTT	CASSLGRGLDTQYF
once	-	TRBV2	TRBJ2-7	TGTGCCAGCGCGGGACTCCTCTACGAGCAGTACTTC	CASAGLLYEQYF
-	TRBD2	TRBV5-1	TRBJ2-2	TGCGCCAGCAGCTCCGGGACTAGCGGGAGCCCCTACGGGGAGCTGTTTTTT	CASSSGTSGSPYGELFF
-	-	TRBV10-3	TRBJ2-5	TGTGCCATCGTCCGGACACTACAAGAGACCCAGTACTTC	CAIVRTLQETQYF
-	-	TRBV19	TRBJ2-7	TGTGCCAGCCGACACAGGGGGGGACACGAGCAGTACTTC	CASRHRGGHEQYF
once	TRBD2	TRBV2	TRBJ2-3	TGTGCCAGCAGACCCGGGACTAGCCCCACAGATACGCAGTATTTT	CASRPGTSPTDTQYF
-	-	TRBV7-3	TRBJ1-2	TGTGCCAGCAGCTTAGGGTCTGTCCTCTATGGCTACACCTTC	CASSLGSVLYGYTF
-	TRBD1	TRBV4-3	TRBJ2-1	TGCGCCAGCAGCCAGACAGGGGGCGCCTACAATGAGCAGTTCTTC	CASSQTGGAYNEQFF
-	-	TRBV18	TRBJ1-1	TGTGCCAGCTCGCCAGGGATTTCGGACACTGAAGCTTTCTTT	CASSPGISDTEAFF
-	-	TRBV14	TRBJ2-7	TGTGCCAGCAGCCAAGTGGGTGCGAGCTCCTACGAGCAGTACTTC	CASSQVGASSYEQYF
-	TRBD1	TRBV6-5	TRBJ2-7	TGTGCCAGCAGGCAGACAGGGGTCCTCTCCTACGAGCAGTACTTC	CASRQTGVLSYEQYF
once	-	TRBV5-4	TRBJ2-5	TGTGCCAGCAGCTTGGGGGGGACTCTCGAAGAGACCCAGTACTTC	CASSLGGTLEETQYF
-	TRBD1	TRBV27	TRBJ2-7	TGTGCCAGCAGTTTATCCGGGACAGTGCCCTACGAGCAGTACTTC	CASSLSGTVPYEQYF
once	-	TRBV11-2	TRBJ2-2	TGTGCCAGCAGCTTACAGGGGGGGTCTATAACCGGGGAGCTGTTTTTT	CASSLQGGSITGELFF
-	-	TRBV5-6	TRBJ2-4	TGTGCCAGCAGCTTGGGAGGGGGGACGGCCAAAAACATTCAGTACTTC	CASSLGGGTAKNIQYF
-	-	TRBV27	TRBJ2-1	TGTGCCAGCAGTTTACCCGACAGAGGTTACAATGAGCAGTTCTTC	CASSLPDRGYNEQFF
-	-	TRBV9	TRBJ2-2	TGTGCCAGCAGCGTATCAGGGGTGACCGGGGAGCTGTTTTTT	CASSVSGVTGELFF
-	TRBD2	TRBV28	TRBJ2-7	TGTGCCAGCAGTTTACGGGGACTAGGGAGAGGGTGGGGCTACGAGCAGTACTTC	CASSLRGLGRGWGYEQYF
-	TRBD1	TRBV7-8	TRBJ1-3	TGTGCCAGCAGCCGGACTCCGGGACAGGGGGCGATCCGCATGGGAAACACCATATATTTT	CASSRTPGQGAIRMGNTIYF
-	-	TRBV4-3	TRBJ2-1	TGCGCCAGCAGCCAGAGTCTTAAGGGTATGGAGCATGAGCAGTTCTTC	CASSQSLKGMEHEQFF
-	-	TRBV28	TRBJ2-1	TGTGCCAGCAGTTCTCCCGGGACGAACCCCAATGAGCAGTTCTTC	CASSSPGTNPNEQFF
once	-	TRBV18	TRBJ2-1	TGTGCCAGCTCAATCGCCTCTGGGCCGCGTAGCAATGAGCAGTTCTTC	CASSIASGPRSNEQFF
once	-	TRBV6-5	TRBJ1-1	TGTGCCAGCAGTTACCAGGTCGGGTACCCTGAAGCTTTCTTT	CASSYQVGYPEAFF
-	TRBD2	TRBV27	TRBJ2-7	TGTGCCAGCAGAATGACTAGCGGGAGTTACGAGCAGTACTTC	CASRMTSGSYEQYF
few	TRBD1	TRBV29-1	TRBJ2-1	TGCAGCGTTGGGTCTCCGGGACAGGGCTACAATGAGCAGTTCTTC	CSVGSPGQGYNEQFF
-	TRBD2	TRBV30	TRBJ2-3	TGTGCCTGGAGTCAAGCGGGAGGGCCGGGTACGCAGTATTTT	CAWSQAGGPGTQYF
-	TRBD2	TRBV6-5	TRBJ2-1	TGTGCCAGCAGACTAGCGCCGAACAATGAGCAGTTCTTC	CASRLAPNNEQFF
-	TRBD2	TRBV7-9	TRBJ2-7	TGTGCCAGCAGCTTTACTAGCGGGAGGGCTCAAACACCCTACGAGCAGTACTTC	CASSFTSGRAQTPYEQYF
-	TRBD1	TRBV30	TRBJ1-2	TGTGCCTGGACCCGATGGACAGGGGATGATGGCTACACCTTC	CAWTRWTGDDGYTF
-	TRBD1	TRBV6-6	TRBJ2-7	TGTGCCAGCAGCCCGATGGGACAGGGGTACGAGCAGTACTTC	CASSPMGQGYEQYF
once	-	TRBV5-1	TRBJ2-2	TGCGCCAGCAGCTTATCCGGGAGTATCACCGGGGAGCTGTTTTTT	CASSLSGSITGELFF
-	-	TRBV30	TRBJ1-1	TGTGCCTGGATTACAGAGTTGAACACTGAAGCTTTCTTT	CAWITELNTEAFF
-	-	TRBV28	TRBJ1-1	TGTGCCAGCAGTTTAATGGGTCCCCTGAACACTGAAGCTTTCTTT	CASSLMGPLNTEAFF
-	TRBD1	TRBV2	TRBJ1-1	TGTGCCAGCGGGGACAGAAACACTGAAGCTTTCTTT	CASGDRNTEAFF
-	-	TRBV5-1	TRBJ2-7	TGCGCCAGCAGCTTGGAGAACGAGCAGTACTTC	CASSLENEQYF
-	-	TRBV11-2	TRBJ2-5	TGTGCCAGCAGCTCCTCAGGGGTCCGACAGGCGGCCCAAGAGACCCAGTACTTC	CASSSSGVRQAAQETQYF
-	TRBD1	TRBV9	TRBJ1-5	TGTGCCAGCAGCGTAGGCCCAGACAGGGGTCAGCCCCAGCATTTT	CASSVGPDRGQPQHF
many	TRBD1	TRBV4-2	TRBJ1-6	TGTGCCAGCAGCCGAGATCAGGGGGGTATTGGATATAATTCACCCCTCCACTTT	CASSRDQGGIGYNSPLHF
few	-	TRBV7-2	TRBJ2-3	TGTGCCAGCAGCCTAAAGGGACATCCCGCAGATACGCAGTATTTT	CASSLKGHPADTQYF
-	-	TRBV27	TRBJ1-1	TGTGCCAGCAGTCGTCAAGACAGGAACACTGAAGCTTTCTTT	CASSRQDRNTEAFF